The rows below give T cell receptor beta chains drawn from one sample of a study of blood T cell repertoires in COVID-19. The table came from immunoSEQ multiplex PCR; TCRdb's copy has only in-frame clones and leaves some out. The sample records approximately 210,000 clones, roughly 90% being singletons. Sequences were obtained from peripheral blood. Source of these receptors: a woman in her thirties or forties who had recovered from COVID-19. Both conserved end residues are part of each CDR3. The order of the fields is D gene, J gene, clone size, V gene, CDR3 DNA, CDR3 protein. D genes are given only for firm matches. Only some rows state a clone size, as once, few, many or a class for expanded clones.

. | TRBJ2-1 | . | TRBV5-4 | TGTGCCAGCAGCCCCATCAGATACAGGGTACGGAATGAGCAGTTCTTC | CASSPIRYRVRNEQFF
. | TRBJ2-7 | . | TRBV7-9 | TGTGCCAGCAGCCCCGACAGTTCCTACGAGCAGTACTTC | CASSPDSSYEQYF
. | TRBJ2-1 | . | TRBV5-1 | TGCGCCAGCAGCTTGGTGGGGGGAGGCCCCCTGGGGAATGAGCAGTTCTTC | CASSLVGGGPLGNEQFF
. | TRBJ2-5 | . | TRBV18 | TGTGCCAGCTCACCACTATCAGAGCCCGGGGAGACCCAGTACTTC | CASSPLSEPGETQYF
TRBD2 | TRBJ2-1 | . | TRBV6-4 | TGTGCCAGCAGCATTGGACTAGCGGCCAACAATGAGCAGTTCTTC | CASSIGLAANNEQFF
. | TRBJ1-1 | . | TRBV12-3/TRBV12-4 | TGTGCCAGCAGTGAACAGGCGAACACTGAAGCTTTCTTT | CASSEQANTEAFF
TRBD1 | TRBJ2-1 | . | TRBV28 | TGTGCCAGCAGTCCTGCCGGGACAGGGAACAATGAGCAGTTCTTC | CASSPAGTGNNEQFF
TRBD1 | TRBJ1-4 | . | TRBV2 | TGTGCCAGCAGCAAGGGGGCTGCTAATGAAAAACTGTTTTTT | CASSKGAANEKLFF
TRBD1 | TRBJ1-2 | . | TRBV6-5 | TGTGCCAGCAGTTACTCGGGACAGAACTATGGCTACACCTTC | CASSYSGQNYGYTF
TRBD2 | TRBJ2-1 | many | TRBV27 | TGTGCCAGCAGCGCAGCGTCTAGCGGGACGTACAATGAGCAGTTCTTC | CASSAASSGTYNEQFF
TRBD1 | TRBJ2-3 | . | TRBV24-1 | TGTGCCATCCACAGGGGGCCAAGCACAGATACGCAGTATTTT | CAIHRGPSTDTQYF
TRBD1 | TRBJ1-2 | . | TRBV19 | TGTGCCAGTAGTATAGGGACAGGGATTGGTGATGGCTACACCTTC | CASSIGTGIGDGYTF
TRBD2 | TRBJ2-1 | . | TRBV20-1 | TGCAGTGCTAGTAAAGAGCGGGAGGCCCAGCAGTTCTTC | CSASKEREAQQFF
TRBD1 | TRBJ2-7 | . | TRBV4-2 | TGTGCCAGCAGCCAGGGGCCAAGGACAGGGGGAACCGAGCAGTACTTC | CASSQGPRTGGTEQYF
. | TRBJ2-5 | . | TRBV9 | TGTGCCAGCAGCAATGGGGAGTACCCCCAAGAGACCCAGTACTTC | CASSNGEYPQETQYF
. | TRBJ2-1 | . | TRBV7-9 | TGTGCCAGCATCCTACTCAATGAGCAGTTCTTC | CASILLNEQFF
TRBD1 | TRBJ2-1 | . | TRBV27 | TGTGCCAGCAGTCCCCGACAGGGCCTCTCCAATGAGCAGTTCTTC | CASSPRQGLSNEQFF
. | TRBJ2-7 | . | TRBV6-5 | TGTGCCAGCAGTTACAAGTTGGCTAGCCCCTACGAGCAGTACTTC | CASSYKLASPYEQYF
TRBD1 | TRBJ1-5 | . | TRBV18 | TGTGCCAGCTCAGAGGGGACGGTGGGGACAGGGAAACAGCCCCAGCATTTT | CASSEGTVGTGKQPQHF
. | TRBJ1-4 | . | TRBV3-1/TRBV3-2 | TGTGCCAGCAGCTTAGACCATGGGAGTAAAAAACTGTTTTTT | CASSLDHGSKKLFF
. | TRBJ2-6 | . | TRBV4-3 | TGCGCCAGCAGCCAAGATTCCCCAGGGATGCCTGGGGCCAACGTCCTGACTTTC | CASSQDSPGMPGANVLTF
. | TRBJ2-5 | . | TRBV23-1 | TGCGCCAGCAGTTTGGATCGGGGGGCTGGGGGAGAGGAGACCCAGTACTTC | CASSLDRGAGGEETQYF
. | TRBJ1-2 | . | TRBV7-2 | TGTGCCAGCAGCTCGGGGGTTCACGGCTACACCTTC | CASSSGVHGYTF
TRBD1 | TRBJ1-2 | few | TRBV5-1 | TGCGCCAGCAGGCCGGGACAGGGTGACTATGGCTACACCTTC | CASRPGQGDYGYTF
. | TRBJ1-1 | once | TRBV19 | TGTGCCAGTAGTTCCCTGAGCCCTGAAGCTTTCTTT | CASSSLSPEAFF
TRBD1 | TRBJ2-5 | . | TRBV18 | TGTGCCAGCTCACCGCAAACACAGGGGGCTCAGGAGACCCAGTACTTC | CASSPQTQGAQETQYF
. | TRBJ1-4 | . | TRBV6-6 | TGTGCCAGCACCAAGAGGAGGGCTAATGAAAAACTGTTTTTT | CASTKRRANEKLFF
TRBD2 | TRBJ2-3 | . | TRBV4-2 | TGTGCCAGCAGCCAAGGAGGAACTAGCGGGCTTACAGATACGCAGTATTTT | CASSQGGTSGLTDTQYF
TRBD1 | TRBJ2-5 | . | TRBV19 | TGTGCCAGTAATACAGGGGGCTTGGAGACCCAGTACTTC | CASNTGGLETQYF
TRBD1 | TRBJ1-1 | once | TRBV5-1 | TGCGCCAGCAGCTGGACAGGGATCCGGGACACTGAAGCTTTCTTT | CASSWTGIRDTEAFF
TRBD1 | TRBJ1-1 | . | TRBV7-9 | TGTGCCAGCAGCCCAGGACAGGGTACGACCACTGAAGCTTTCTTT | CASSPGQGTTTEAFF
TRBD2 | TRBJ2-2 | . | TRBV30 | TGTGCCTGGACCGGGACTAGCGGGAGGTCCCCCGGGGAGCTGTTTTTT | CAWTGTSGRSPGELFF
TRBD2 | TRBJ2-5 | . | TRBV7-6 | TGTGCCAGCAGCTTAGAACCAGCGGGAGGCCAAGAGACCCAGTACTTC | CASSLEPAGGQETQYF
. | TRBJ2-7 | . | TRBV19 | TGTGCCAGTAGTGCCCAGGGGCAGCGCCACGAGCAGTACTTC | CASSAQGQRHEQYF
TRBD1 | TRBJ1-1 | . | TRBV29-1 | TGCAGCGTTCGCCAGGGGGAAACTGAAGCTTTCTTT | CSVRQGETEAFF
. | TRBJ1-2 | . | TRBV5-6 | TGTGCCAGCAGTCCTCAGGGTGCCATAGGGTGGAGCTACACCTTC | CASSPQGAIGWSYTF
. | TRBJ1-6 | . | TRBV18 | TGTGCCAGCTCACCACCCGGGATGAGGGCTTATAATTCACCCCTCCACTTT | CASSPPGMRAYNSPLHF
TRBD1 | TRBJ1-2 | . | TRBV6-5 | TGTGCCAGCAGTTACGGACAGGGTGGTTATGGCTACACCTTC | CASSYGQGGYGYTF
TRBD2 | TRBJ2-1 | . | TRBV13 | TGTGCCAGCAGCTTTTCAAAAGCGGGAGGGAATTACAATGAGCAGTTCTTC | CASSFSKAGGNYNEQFF
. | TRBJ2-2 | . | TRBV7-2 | TGTGCCAGCAGCTTAGCGTTCCAGGGCCCAGTTCCCGTCGGGGAGCTGTTTTTT | CASSLAFQGPVPVGELFF
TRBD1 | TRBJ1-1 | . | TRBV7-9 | TGTGCCAGCAGCCCTAGGGACAGCCCGTCTTTCTTT | CASSPRDSPSFF
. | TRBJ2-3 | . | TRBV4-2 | TGTGCCAGCAGCCAAGGAGGACTAAACACAGATACGCAGTATTTT | CASSQGGLNTDTQYF
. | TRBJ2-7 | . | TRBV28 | TGTGCCAGCAGTTCAGGACTTTACAACGAGCAGTACTTC | CASSSGLYNEQYF
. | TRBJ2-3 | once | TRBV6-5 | TGTGCCAGCAAATCCCTGGATACGCAGTATTTT | CASKSLDTQYF
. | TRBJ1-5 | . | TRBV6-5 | TGTGCCAGCAGTTACTCTAGGGGATCTGAGCCCCAGCATTTT | CASSYSRGSEPQHF
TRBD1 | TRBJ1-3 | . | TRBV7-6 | TGTGCCAGCAGCGAATCACCGGGACAGGGGTCTTTTCCTGGAAACACCATATATTTT | CASSESPGQGSFPGNTIYF
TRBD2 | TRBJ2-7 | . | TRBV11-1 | TGTGCCAGCAGTTACACTAGCGGGAGCTCCTACGAGCAGTACTTC | CASSYTSGSSYEQYF
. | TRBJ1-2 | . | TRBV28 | TGTGCCAGCAGCAACCCTGCTGGGGCAGGGCTGATCTATGGCTACACCTTC | CASSNPAGAGLIYGYTF
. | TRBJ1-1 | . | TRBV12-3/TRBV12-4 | TGTGCCAGCAGTAGCTTCGGTGAAGCTTTCTTT | CASSSFGEAFF